This passage covers 6 T cell receptor beta chains from one sample sequenced in a study of blood T cell repertoires in COVID-19. Repertoires were generated with immunoSEQ multiplex PCR, while TCRdb's copy carries only in-frame clones and drops some. The table includes about 360,000 clones, 80% to 90% detected once. The source material was peripheral blood. The receptors here all came from a woman aged 60-75 years with COVID-19, enrolled during active disease.

The chain recombines TRBV27 with TRBJ1-5; maybe TRBD1 (6 bases). CDR1 is MNHEY, CDR2 SMNVEV, per germline (reference sequence). This CDR3 is 14 amino acids long. Trimming removed 3 bases from V and 6 bases from J, with 12 bases in between. In DNA form, the CDR3 reads TGTGCCAGCAGTTTGTCAGGGGTGGGTCAGCCCCAGCATTTT. Its translation is CASSLSGVGQPQHF.

V is TRBV4-1 and J is TRBJ1-5; D remains ambiguous. This CDR3 has 15 residues. V lost 2 bases, J lost 0 bases, and 8 bases lay in between. From germline, CDR1 is MGHRA and CDR2 YSYEKL. The DNA for the CDR3 is TGCGCCAGCAGCCAACAGACTTATAGCAATCAGCCCCAGCATTTT. This translates into CASSQQTYSNQPQHF.

The chain uses TRBV13 and TRBJ1-3; D call uncertain. The CDR3 loop spans 13 amino acids. Germline V gene sequence: CDR1 PRHDT, CDR2 FYEKMQ (reference sequence). Trimming removed 0 bases at V and 4 bases at J, with 4 bases between. The CDR3 DNA follows: TGTGCCAGCAGCTTAGGACAGGGAAACACCATATATTTT. Its translation: CASSLGQGNTIYF. The complete variable domain, with remaining parts taken from reference TRBV13 and TRBJ1-3, reads AAGVIQSPRHLIKEKRETATLKCYPIPRHDTVYWYQQGPGQDPQFLISFYEKMQSDKGSIPDRFSAQQFSDYHSELNMSSLELGDSALYFCASSLGQGNTIYFGEGSWLTVV.

This rearrangement joins TRBV27 to TRBJ2-7; D might be TRBD2 (6 bases). The CDR3 runs 13 residues. V was trimmed by 3 bases and J by 7 bases, leaving 13 bases between them. The V gene's germline CDR1 is MNHEY and CDR2 SMNVEV (reference sequence). The CDR3 coding sequence is TGTGCCAGCAGTTTTTGGGCTGGGGGGGAGCAGTACTTC. Protein: CASSFWAGGEQYF.

The CDR3: CASSLGWAGAAYNEQFF. The CDR3 coding sequence is TGTGCCAGCAGCTTAGGGTGGGCGGGGGCCGCCTACAATGAGCAGTTCTTC. The chain recombines TRBV11-3 with TRBJ2-1; tentatively, D is TRBD2 (7 bases). The germline V gene has CDR1 SGHNT and CDR2 YENEEA. The germline V and J ends were trimmed by 1 base and 2 bases, with 15 bases remaining between them. CDR3 size: 17 residues.

This clone was counted a single time. The genes are TRBV9 and TRBJ2-7; D may be TRBD2 (5 bases). Looked up from germline, CDR1 is SGDLS and CDR2 is YYNGEE. The CDR3 is 15 residues long. Trimming took 1 base from V and 0 from J, leaving 11 bases between them. In DNA form, the CDR3 reads TGTGCCAGCAGCGTATTCCCCGAGGGCTCCTACGAGCAGTACTTC. This gives the protein CASSVFPEGSYEQYF. Full variable domain (rest looked up from reference TRBV9 and TRBJ2-7): DSGVTQTPKHLITATGQRVTLRCSPRSGDLSVYWYQQSLDQGLQFLIQYYNGEERAKGNILERFSAQQFPDLHSELNLSSLELGDSALYFCASSVFPEGSYEQYFGPGTRLTVT.